The next 17 T cell receptor beta chains were all read from a single sample in a study of cytomegalovirus exposure and HLA in healthy donors. Method: immunoSEQ multiplex PCR; TCRdb's copy keeps in-frame clones and lacks some. In the table there are roughly 130,000 clones, nearly 90% of which are singletons. Sequencing used PBMCs. The receptors were gathered from a man aged 30-40 years in good health and CMV-seronegative.

The chain combines TRBV29-1 with TRBJ2-3; D is unclear. V gave up 6 bases and J gave up 7 bases, with 14 bases separating them. In germline, CDR1 is SQVTM, CDR2 ANQGSEA. The CDR3 is 12 residues long. The chain's CDR3 is CSVPAPPNTQYF. The CDR3 nucleotides are TGCAGCGTCCCTGCCCCTCCTAATACGCAGTATTTT.

The chain couples TRBV4-1 to TRBJ2-2; the D gene is possibly TRBD1 (5 bases). Germline CDR1 is MGHRA and CDR2 is YSYEKL. The CDR3 extends over 14 amino acids. Trimming stripped 2 bases from V and 4 bases from J, with 8 bases between. The CDR3 spells CASSQLTGTGELFF. CDR3 DNA: TGCGCCAGCAGCCAACTTACAGGCACCGGGGAGCTGTTTTTT.

This chain joins TRBV7-9 and TRBJ2-1; TRBD2 matches 9 bases. The CDR3 sequence is 14 residues long. Germline lookup yields CDR1 SEHNR and CDR2 FQNEAQ (reference sequence). Trimming cost V 6 bases and J 15 bases; bases outside gene matches: 15. The CDR3: CASRAPAGGPFWFF. In DNA form, the CDR3 reads TGTGCCAGCAGGGCCCCAGCGGGGGGTCCCTTTTGGTTCTTC.

In its sample, this clone was seen a few times. The sample holds other DNA sequences that translate to the same CDR3. The chain employs TRBV18 and TRBJ2-7; D uncertain. The germline V and J ends were trimmed by 2 bases and 2 bases, with 7 bases remaining between them. Germline lookup yields CDR1 KGHSH and CDR2 LQKENI. CDR3 length: 13 residues. The DNA for the CDR3 is TGTGCCAGCTCACCAGGGCTTACCTACGAGCAGTACTTC. It is translated as CASSPGLTYEQYF.

This rearrangement joins TRBV18 to TRBJ1-3; no clear D gene. Germline lookup yields CDR1 KGHSH and CDR2 LQKENI. Trimming took off 3 bases at V and 4 bases at J, with 7 bases between the two ends. This CDR3 has 13 residues. CDR3 sequence reads: CASSPARGNTIYF. The CDR3 DNA sequence: TGTGCCAGCTCACCCGCCAGAGGAAACACCATATATTTT.

The V and J genes are TRBV10-3 and TRBJ1-1; D may be TRBD1 (6 bases). CDR3 length: 13 amino acids. The germline V and J ends were trimmed by 7 bases and 8 bases, with 17 bases remaining between them. Germline V CDR1 and CDR2: ENHRY, SYGVKD. The CDR3 nucleotides are TGTGCCATCAAACCGAGACAGGTTCTAGAAGCTTTCTTT. This encodes CAIKPRQVLEAFF.

The V and J genes are TRBV6-1 and TRBJ2-5; D call uncertain. This CDR3 contains 14 residues. Trimming left V 6 bases short and J 5 bases short, with 16 bases between. Per germline, CDR1 MNHNS and CDR2 SASEGT. This CDR3 reads CASSLQFVGETQYF. The CDR3 nucleotides read TGTGCCAGCAGCCTTCAATTTGTCGGGGAGACCCAGTACTTC.

The CDR3 bases are TGTGCCAGCAGCTTGGAGGCAGGGGTTGGAAACACCATATATTTT. This translates into CASSLEAGVGNTIYF. This chain links TRBV6-1 with TRBJ1-3; weak D call: TRBD1 (6 bases). The CDR3 is made up of 15 amino acids. V shed 6 bases and J shed 3 bases, with 15 bases lying between them. Germline assignment: CDR1 MNHNS and CDR2 SASEGT.

This chain connects TRBV27 to TRBJ2-7; no clear D. Trimming pared 6 bases from V and 4 bases from J, leaving 13 bases between. CDR3 length: 13 residues. Per the germline V gene, CDR1 is MNHEY and CDR2 is SMNVEV (reference sequence). The CDR3 protein is CASSHSPDYEQYF. CDR3 sequence (DNA): TGTGCCAGCAGCCACAGTCCGGATTACGAGCAGTACTTC.

CDR3: CASSQRTGTQGNTEAFF. In DNA, the CDR3 is TGCGCCAGCAGCCAACGGACAGGGACCCAAGGAAACACTGAAGCTTTCTTT. This chain joins TRBV5-1 and TRBJ1-1; 8 nucleotides line up with TRBD1. Germline lookup yields CDR1 SGHRS and CDR2 YFSETQ. The CDR3 runs 17 residues. Trimming took 4 bases from V and 2 from J; bases not matched to a gene: 13.

This clone was seen only once. The chain is built from TRBV11-1 and TRBJ2-3; 10 bases are shared with TRBD1. V gave up 3 bases and J gave up 7 bases; unmatched junction bases: 7. The CDR3 sequence is 15 residues long. Germline V CDR1 and CDR2: SGHAT, FQDESV (reference sequence). CDR3 loop: CASSFPGQGLYTQYF. As DNA, the CDR3 is TGTGCCAGCAGCTTCCCGGGACAGGGGTTATATACGCAGTATTTT.

The gene calls are TRBV7-8 and TRBJ1-5; D ambiguous. This CDR3 has 13 amino acids. From germline, CDR1 is SGHVS and CDR2 FQNEAQ. The ends were cut back, 5 bases at V and 4 bases at J, with 9 bases in the middle. CDR3 DNA sequence: TGTGCCAGCAGCCCCGGGAGAAATCAGCCCCAGCATTTT. Translating it yields CASSPGRNQPQHF. The whole variable domain, remainder taken from reference TRBV7-8 and TRBJ1-5, is GAGVSQSPRYKVAKRGQDVALRCDPISGHVSLFWYQQALGQGPEFLTYFQNEAQLDKSGLPSDRFFAERPEGSVSTLKIQRTQQEDSAVYLCASSPGRNQPQHFGDGTRLSIL.

The rearrangement joins TRBV9 to TRBJ2-7; D might be TRBD2 (5 bases). This CDR3 has 13 amino acids. Germline assignment: CDR1 SGDLS and CDR2 YYNGEE. Trimming removed 3 bases from V and 1 base from J, with 8 bases in between. The CDR3 region has the DNA TGTGCCAGCAGCGGGGCGGGTTCCTACGAGCAGTACTTC. Protein product: CASSGAGSYEQYF.

This clone was counted once. The rearrangement links TRBV10-2 to TRBJ2-3; no reliable D call. Looked up from germline, CDR1 is WSHSY and CDR2 is SAAADI. V was cut by 4 bases and J by 2 bases, with 13 bases left in between. CDR3 length: 15 residues. In nucleotides, the CDR3 is TGCGCCAGCAGTGGAGGCTTACCTAACACAGATACGCAGTATTTT. Encoded protein: CASSGGLPNTDTQYF.

The V gene is TRBV6-6, the J gene TRBJ2-3; D is perhaps TRBD1 (5 bases). The CDR3 runs 13 residues. Trimming took off 6 bases at V and 4 bases at J, with 11 bases between the two ends. CDR1 is MNHNY and CDR2 is SVGAGI in the germline V gene (reference sequence). CDR3 nucleotides: TGTGCCAGCAGCCAAGGGGATCCAGATACGCAGTATTTT. Its translation is CASSQGDPDTQYF.

The chain carries TRBV7-8 and TRBJ1-2; D unclear. Trimming removed 1 base from V and 7 bases from J, with 10 bases in between. Germline V gene lookup returns CDR1 SGHVS and CDR2 FQNEAQ. This CDR3 spans 13 amino acids. The CDR3 reads CASSLVDNAGYTF. CDR3 DNA sequence: TGTGCCAGCAGCTTAGTAGACAATGCTGGCTACACCTTC.

This sequence joins TRBV7-6 and TRBJ2-3; 9 bases line up with TRBD2. J lost 2 bases, V lost 5 bases, and 20 bases had no gene match. Germline V lookup: CDR1 SGHVS, CDR2 FNYEAQ. This CDR3 spans 20 amino acids. The CDR3, as DNA: TGTGCCAGCAGCCCCTTCGGGCTAGCGGGGAACCCTATCCCCACAGATACGCAGTATTTT. Residues: CASSPFGLAGNPIPTDTQYF.